This TCR beta chain was captured by sequencing in a study of blood T cell repertoires in COVID-19. Study-wide background: The study drew acute and convalescent COVID-19 samples from the United States, Italy and Spain.

Germline V gene data show CDR1 as SGHTA and CDR2 as FQGNSA. The CDR3 runs to 17 residues. Trimming stripped 4 bases from V and 7 bases from J, with 26 bases between. Profiled with immunoSEQ multiplex PCR; TCRdb holds only in-frame clones, not every one. The table records 80,000 or so clones, 82% of them present only once. This clonotype originated in a woman in her seventies with acute or convalescent COVID-19. The sample consisted of peripheral blood. The chain carries TRBV7-2 and TRBJ2-7; possibly TRBD1 for D (6 bases). DNA of the CDR3: TGTGCCAGCAGCTCCGGTTTCACAGGGCCGTCGGGGTGGGAGCAGTACTTC. Translating it yields CASSSGFTGPSGWEQYF.